This TCR beta chain comes out of a study of shared clonotypes between healthy human individuals. The overall study: CD8 memory received one plate per donor, CD8 naive two, CD4 memory three and CD4 naive three. Study-wide results and limits: For naive CD4 cells, around 5% of clonotypes were shared across several donors. Rarefaction revealed incomplete sorted-subset sequencing despite large depth.

Regarding this clone: Its antigen is not known.

The genomic DNA of each subset was split evenly across several immunoSEQ plates. TCRdb keeps only in-frame clones here, not all; method: immunoSEQ multiplex PCR. Of fewer than 3 million clones in the sample, 80% to 95% were seen once. Germline V lookup: CDR1 MNHEY, CDR2 SVGAGI. Trimming took off 4 bases at V and 0 bases at J, with 6 bases between the two ends. The CDR3 length is 13 residues. The specimen sequenced was naive CD4+ T cells from PBMCs. The subset was: CD45RA+ positively selected. This sequence joins TRBV6-5 and TRBJ2-5; D not resolved. The clonotype comes from a man aged 18 to 35 in good health. Some clones in this sample may be carry-over from other donors' samples. The CDR3 sequence: CASSSLNQETQYF. The CDR3 region has the DNA TGTGCCAGCAGTTCACTTAACCAAGAGACCCAGTACTTC.